The TCR beta chain described here comes from a study of blood T cell repertoires in COVID-19. About the research overall: Samples came from the United States, Italy and Spain, spanning acute and convalescent COVID-19. Sample material is recorded as cDNA or gDNA derived from T cells, B-cell-depleted T cells, or PBMCs.

This clone was counted once. Clones were sequenced by immunoSEQ multiplex PCR, and TCRdb holds only the in-frame ones, with some missing. The top ten clones hold more than 1.5% of a sample with about 140,000 clones, approximately 80% of them seen once. The CDR3 sequence is 15 residues long. With V trimmed by 2 bases and J by 3 bases, 2 bases remained unmatched. Germline CDR1 is SGHRS and CDR2 is YFSETQ. The V call is TRBV5-1, the J call TRBJ2-2; 9 positions match TRBD1. The specimen was peripheral blood. This TCR came from a human donor in a cohort sampled during active COVID-19. The CDR3 region has the DNA TGCGCCAGCAGCTTACAGGGGGCGTACACCGGGGAGCTGTTTTTT. Translation gives CASSLQGAYTGELFF.